The clone carrying this T cell receptor (beta chain) was found many times. The antigen is not known. TCRdb passed the 5' RACE reads through MiXCR, listing each CDR3 protein once. The table records approximately 190,000 distinct CDR3 sequences, around 13% of them present only once. This specimen comes from a study of CD8 T cells in ankylosing spondylitis. Study-level points and caveats: Seemingly distinctive of ankylosing spondylitis blood was a TCR beta motif formed by eight highly homologous variants. The authors reported significant enrichment of disease-linked clones in matched ankylosing spondylitis synovial fluid. Disease-linked clones bore a CD8+ phenotype and were relatively rare in peripheral blood.

The CDR3 sequence is 15 residues long. Germline loops: CDR1 SNHLY, CDR2 FYNNEI. Losses at the gene ends were 6 bases for V and 3 bases for J; bases not matched to a gene: 4. The J gene is TRBJ1-4, the V gene TRBV2; 10 bases map to TRBD1. The source material was blood, either unsorted or a sorted T cell fraction (not recorded which). The origin of this receptor is a female donor with ankylosing spondylitis or in good health (not recorded which). The CDR3 DNA reads TGTGCCAGCAGCTCGACAGGGGGCTCTAATGAAAAACTGTTTTTT. Protein product: CASSSTGGSNEKLFF. Full variable domain (missing parts from reference TRBV2 and TRBJ1-4): EPEVTQTPSHQVTQMGQEVILRCVPISNHLYFYWYRQILGQKVEFLVSFYNNEISEKSEIFDDQFSVERPDGSNFTLKIRSTKLEDSAMYFCASSSTGGSNEKLFFGSGTQLSVL.